This T cell receptor (beta chain) was found in a study of human T cells and chemical hapten exposure (dated by TCRdb to 2020 to 2023). Regarding the complete study: For sensitization, 2% DPC in acetone was applied to a roughly 2 cm by roughly 2 cm area of upper inner arm skin. For TCR sequencing, blood came from about 28 alopecia patients at anywhere from one to four time points (pre-sensitization, 2, 6 and 24 weeks). Blood samples were taken from patients before sensitization (week 0) and then at 2, 6 and about 24 weeks after DPC sensitization. Weekly therapeutic DPC doses were additionally applied to the scalp of patients throughout the roughly 23-week study period. Patch testing was performed on the upper back with Finn chambers containing 0.01% DPC, and the patch tests were scored after 6 days according to International Contact Dermatitis Research Group standards. The study tracked peripheral blood TCR repertoire changes in vivo during primary and secondary sensitization to the hapten diphenylcyclopropenone (DPC) in alopecia patients. The patient cohort, mostly female, included alopecia areata with under or over 50% scalp involvement, alopecia totalis and alopecia universalis. The libraries were sequenced as a pool, and the TCR yield per sample differed mostly because of small variations in library volumes within the pool.

Library generation was performed with RACE. The listed sequencing device is NextSeq 500. During library preparation, unique molecular identifiers were attached to individual cDNA molecules so that TCRs could be counted quantitatively and reproducibly. For every blood RNA sample, sequencing covered both the TCR alpha and TCR beta chains. From the authors' description of their analysis: Samples had a median of roughly 99,000 TCRs, with a range from 23,224 to 690,600. The Decombinator software suite was used to annotate the V, J and CDR3 of the TCR reads. To make PS versus PT1 abundance plots, every sample was subsampled to the same number of TCRs (28,000). TCRs were defined as expanded if absent before sensitization and observed at least eight times at the 2-week time point. TCRdb took the public reads, trimmed them with fastp at Q25, ran MiXCR for clone calling and kept in-frame beta chains. Rows are unified per CDR3 protein, each entry keeping the most common DNA and genes. The V and J calls come from TCRdb's annotation, not from the publication. The sample table records 100,000 to 150,000 distinct CDR3 sequences; roughly an eighth of these occur just once. The top ten hold about 0.9% of the sample.

Here is what the overall study found, with its caveats: Alopecia, a presumed autoimmune disease, was present in all patients, so the immune response of the patients might differ from that of healthy individuals. DPC sensitization did not change the number of TCRs with a frequency above 1 in 1000, and there was no evidence of changes in global repertoire structure. After repeated subsampling, changes were observed in the strength of the expansion versus patch-test correlation and in the threshold at which the correlation became significant. Compared with pre-sensitization or healthy control sets, expanded TCRs formed significantly more large CDR3 similarity clusters, which is consistent with antigen-driven responses. The number of PT1 expanded TCRs positively correlated with patch test score, significant at thresholds 8, 16 and 32 but not 4.

For CDR1 and CDR2, the germline V gene lists MNHEY and SVGEGT. The CDR3 holds 12 amino acids from the cysteine to the phenylalanine. Only the CDR3 DNA is retained, 36 bases long and in frame from the first base. The V end loses 5 bases and the J end loses 4 bases, and a stretch of 6 bases separates them. The table lists this clonotype with a few counts. It lacks a known antigen. No clone much larger than this one lies a single base away; base qualities are absent. The time point label here, explained by the study, means: patch test 1, 2 weeks after DPC sensitization. Interpreted using the paper, the treatment or condition label stands for: therapeutic diphenylcyclopropenone sensitization with weekly scalp DPC. At every patch-test visit, the blood draw took place before the patch test was put on. Eligible patients were aged 18 to 70, diagnosed with alopecia, deemed suitable for DPC therapy, and excluded if pregnant. Unfractionated whole blood was collected in Tempus Blood RNA tubes, and total RNA was extracted from that blood.

The chain employs TRBV6-2 or TRBV6-3 and TRBJ2-1, with the D gene not confidently named. Sequences were derived from whole blood, sampled in connection with sensitization to the hapten diphenylcyclopropenone (DPC). The receptor's source is a man between 18 and 29 years old with alopecia areata. Some clones in this sample may be carry-over from other donors' samples. This receptor carries the CDR3 CASSRVYNEQFF. The nucleotides are TGTGCCAGCAGTAGGGTATACAATGAGCAGTTCTTC.